This T cell receptor beta chain was found in a study of blood T cell repertoires in COVID-19. Method: immunoSEQ multiplex PCR; TCRdb's copy keeps in-frame clones and lacks some. The table has some 110,000 clones, just under 85% seen once. This TCR derives from a woman of 80 years or more with active or convalescent COVID-19. Material: peripheral blood.

The CDR3 loop reads CASSSSSRGNNEKLFF. CDR3 nucleotides: TGTGCCAGCAGCTCGTCGTCTAGGGGTAATAATGAAAAACTGTTTTTT. The chain has TRBV28 and TRBJ1-4, with TRBD1 as a possible D gene (5 bases). Germline CDR1 is MDHEN and CDR2 is SYDVKM. The CDR3 consists of 16 residues. The V end lost 6 bases, the J end lost 4 bases, and 18 bases lay between the germline ends.